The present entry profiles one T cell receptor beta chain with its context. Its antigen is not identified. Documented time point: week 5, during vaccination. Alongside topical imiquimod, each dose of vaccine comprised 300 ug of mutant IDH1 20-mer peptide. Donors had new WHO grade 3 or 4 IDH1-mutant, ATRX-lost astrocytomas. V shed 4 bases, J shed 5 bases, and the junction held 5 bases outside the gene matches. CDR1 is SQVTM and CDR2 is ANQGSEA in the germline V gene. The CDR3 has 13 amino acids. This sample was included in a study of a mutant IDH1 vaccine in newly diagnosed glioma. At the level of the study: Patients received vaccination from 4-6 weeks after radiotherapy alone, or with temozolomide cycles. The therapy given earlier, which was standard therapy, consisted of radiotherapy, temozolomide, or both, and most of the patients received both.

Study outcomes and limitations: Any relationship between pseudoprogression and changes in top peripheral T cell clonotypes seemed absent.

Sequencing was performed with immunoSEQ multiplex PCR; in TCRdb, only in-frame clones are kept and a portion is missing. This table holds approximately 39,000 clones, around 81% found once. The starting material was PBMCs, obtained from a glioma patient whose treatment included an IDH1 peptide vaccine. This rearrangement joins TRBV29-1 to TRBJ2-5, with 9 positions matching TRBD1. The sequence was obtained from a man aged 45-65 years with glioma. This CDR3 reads CSVAGQGGETQYF. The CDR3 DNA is TGCAGCGTTGCGGGACAGGGAGGGGAGACCCAGTACTTC.